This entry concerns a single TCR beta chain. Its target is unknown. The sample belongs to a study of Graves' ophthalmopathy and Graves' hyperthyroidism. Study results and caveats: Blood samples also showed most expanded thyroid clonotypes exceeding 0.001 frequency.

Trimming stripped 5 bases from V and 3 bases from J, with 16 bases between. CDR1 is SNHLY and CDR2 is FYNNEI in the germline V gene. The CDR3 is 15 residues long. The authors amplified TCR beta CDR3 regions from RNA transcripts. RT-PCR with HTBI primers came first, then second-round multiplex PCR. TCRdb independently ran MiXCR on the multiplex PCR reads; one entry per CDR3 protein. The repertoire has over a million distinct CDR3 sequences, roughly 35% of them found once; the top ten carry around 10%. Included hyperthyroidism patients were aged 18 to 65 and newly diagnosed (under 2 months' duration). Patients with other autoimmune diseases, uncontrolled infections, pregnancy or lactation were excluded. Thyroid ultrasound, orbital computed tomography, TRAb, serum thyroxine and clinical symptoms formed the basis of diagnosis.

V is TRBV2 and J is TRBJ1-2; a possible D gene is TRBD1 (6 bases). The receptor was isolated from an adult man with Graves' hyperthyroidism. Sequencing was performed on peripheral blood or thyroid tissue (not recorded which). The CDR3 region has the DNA TGTGCCAGCAGTAGAACAGGGACCTGGGACTATGGCTACACCTTC. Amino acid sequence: CASSRTGTWDYGYTF. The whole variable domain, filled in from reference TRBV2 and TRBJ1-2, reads EPEVTQTPSHQVTQMGQEVILRCVPISNHLYFYWYRQILGQKVEFLVSFYNNEISEKSEIFDDQFSVERPDGSNFTLKIRSTKLEDSAMYFCASSRTGTWDYGYTFGSGTRLTVV.